The rows below give T cell receptor beta chains drawn from one sample of a study of T cells after yellow fever vaccination. TCRdb ran MiXCR on the 5' RACE reads and lists one entry per CDR3 protein. This table has under 500,000 distinct CDR3 sequences, about 19% appearing once. Sequences were derived from PBMCs, sampled before the yellow fever booster vaccination. These receptors were taken from a man aged 18 to 29 who received the YFV17D yellow fever vaccine. CDR3s include the opening cysteine and the closing phenylalanine or tryptophan. A D gene is named only where the DNA matches it firmly. The size of a clone is reported for some rows only, either as once, few or many, or as a class for expanded clones.

TRBV6-1,TRBD1,few,TRBJ1-2,TGTGCCAGCAGTGAAGGGGACAGCTATGGCTACACCTTC,CASSEGDSYGYTF
TRBV4-2,NA,few,TRBJ2-5,TGTGCCAGCAGCCAAGGGACGACTCCAGCCGAAGAGACCCAGTACTTC,CASSQGTTPAEETQYF
TRBV3-1,TRBD1,NA,TRBJ2-7,TGTGCCAGCAGCCAGAGTGACAGGGGGCCCGAGCAGTACTTC,CASSQSDRGPEQYF
TRBV4-3,NA,NA,TRBJ2-3,TGCGCCAGCAGCCAGGCCCCCACAGATACGCAGTATTTT,CASSQAPTDTQYF
TRBV6-5,NA,few,TRBJ1-2,TGTGCCAGCACCTACTCGACGCAGGGTCCGGATGGCTACACCTTC,CASTYSTQGPDGYTF
TRBV6-1,NA,few,TRBJ2-7,TGTGCCAGCAGACCTGGGGGGGCGAACTACGAGCAGTACTTC,CASRPGGANYEQYF
TRBV2,NA,many,TRBJ2-5,TGTGCCAGTTATAGCGTGGGAGGCGGAGAGACCCAGTACTTC,CASYSVGGGETQYF
TRBV29-1,NA,NA,TRBJ2-7,TGCAGCGTTCGTCCTCCGGGACGCTACGAGCAGTACTTC,CSVRPPGRYEQYF
TRBV19,NA,NA,TRBJ1-1,TGTGCCAGTAAAACGGGTATTGACACTGAAGCTTTCTTT,CASKTGIDTEAFF
TRBV4-2,NA,NA,TRBJ2-1,TGTGCCAGCAGCCAAGATAAGGGTGATGAGCAGTTCTTC,CASSQDKGDEQFF
TRBV29-1,NA,NA,TRBJ2-5,TGCAGCGTTGAGTCTATCATCCAGCAAGAGACCCAGTACTTC,CSVESIIQQETQYF
TRBV7-3,NA,many,TRBJ2-1,TGTGCCAGCAGTCTTATTGGCCTGGGGGAGCAGTTCTTC,CASSLIGLGEQFF
TRBV5-1,NA,few,TRBJ1-2,TGCGCCAGCAGCGGACAAAGAAACTATGGCTACACCTTC,CASSGQRNYGYTF
TRBV15,NA,NA,TRBJ1-2,TGTGCCACCAGCACGCTCCGGGACAACTCTAACTATGGCTACACCTTC,CATSTLRDNSNYGYTF
TRBV5-5,NA,NA,TRBJ1-3,TGTGCCAGCAGCTTGACAGCGGCTAACACCATATATTTT,CASSLTAANTIYF
TRBV29-1,TRBD2,NA,TRBJ2-5,TGCAGCATGGGACTAGCGCAAGAGACCCAGTACTTC,CSMGLAQETQYF
TRBV29-1,NA,NA,TRBJ2-7,TGCAGCGTACGGACAGCCTCGATAGAGCAGTACTTC,CSVRTASIEQYF
TRBV7-9,NA,few,TRBJ2-5,TGTGCCAGCAGCTTAGAGTCGGGGGCCCAGTACTTC,CASSLESGAQYF
TRBV4-1,NA,many,TRBJ1-2,TGCGCCAGCAGCCAGAGCTCGTTGGACGGATTATATGGCTACACCTTC,CASSQSSLDGLYGYTF
TRBV24-1,NA,NA,TRBJ2-1,TGTGCCACCAGTGATTTGCATCGGAGCTCCTACAATGAGCAGTTCTTC,CATSDLHRSSYNEQFF
TRBV7-6,NA,NA,TRBJ2-5,TGTGCCAGCAGCCCGGGGGCCGTAATAGAGACCCAGTACTTC,CASSPGAVIETQYF
TRBV20-1,NA,few,TRBJ1-2,TGCAGTGCCACAGTCTTGAACTATGGCTACACCTTC,CSATVLNYGYTF
TRBV20-1,NA,NA,TRBJ1-3,TGCAGTGCAAGACAGAACTCTGGAAACACCATATATTTT,CSARQNSGNTIYF
TRBV10-2,NA,NA,TRBJ1-2,TGCGCCAGCAGTGAGACCCCAGGGGCCCCCGGTAGAGGCTACACCTTC,CASSETPGAPGRGYTF
TRBV23-1,NA,NA,TRBJ1-1,TGCGCCAGCAGTCAACTATTAATAGGGGGAGAGCGTTCCATGAACACTGAAGCTTTCTTT,CASSQLLIGGERSMNTEAFF
TRBV5-1,TRBD1,many,TRBJ2-2,TGCGCCAGCAGCTTCGGGACAGCGAACACCGGGGAGCTGTTTTTT,CASSFGTANTGELFF
TRBV18,TRBD1,few,TRBJ2-2,TGTGCCAGCTCCCTAAGGGACAGGATCACCGGGGAGCTGTTTTTT,CASSLRDRITGELFF
TRBV6-1,NA,few,TRBJ2-4,TGTGCCAGCAGTGAATTTGGCAGGGACTCCGACATTCAGTACTTC,CASSEFGRDSDIQYF
TRBV20-1,NA,many,TRBJ1-1,TGCAGTGCTAGAGAAGGTATATTAACTGAAGCTTTCTTT,CSAREGILTEAFF
TRBV4-1,NA,NA,TRBJ2-1,TGCGCCAGCAGCCGAAGGACGGAAGAGGGTTTGAATGAGCAGTTCTTC,CASSRRTEEGLNEQFF
TRBV3-1,NA,NA,TRBJ1-3,TGTGCCAGCAGCCAAGAAGTTAACTCTGGAAACACCATATATTTT,CASSQEVNSGNTIYF
TRBV4-1,TRBD2,few,TRBJ2-7,TGCGCCAGCAGCCAAGCTCTAGCGGCCTACGAGCAGTACTTC,CASSQALAAYEQYF
TRBV4-1,NA,few,TRBJ2-5,TGCGCCAGCAGCCAGCCGGGGGAGACCCAGTACTTC,CASSQPGETQYF
TRBV12-3/TRBV12-4,TRBD1,few,TRBJ2-5,TGTGCCAGCAGTATCGACAGGGGCGAAGAGACCCAGTACTTC,CASSIDRGEETQYF
TRBV7-9,NA,NA,TRBJ1-4,TGTGCCAGCAGCTTAGAAGTGACCTTGGAGGAAAAACTGTTTTTT,CASSLEVTLEEKLFF
TRBV12-3/TRBV12-4,TRBD2,few,TRBJ2-5,TGTGCCAGCAGTTCCAAGCGGGGGGTACGGGAGACCCAGTACTTC,CASSSKRGVRETQYF
TRBV7-9,NA,many,TRBJ2-2,TGTGCCAGCAGCCAAGGGCTCGGGGAGCTGTTTTTT,CASSQGLGELFF
TRBV7-9,TRBD1,many,TRBJ2-7,TGTGCCAGCAGCACCAGCCGGGACAGTTGGTTTCAGCAGTACTTC,CASSTSRDSWFQQYF
TRBV28,NA,NA,TRBJ1-1,TGTGCCAGCACCCAGCCCCTAAGCACTGAAGCTTTCTTT,CASTQPLSTEAFF
TRBV7-2,NA,few,TRBJ2-5,TGTGCCAGCAGCTTAGCGCGGAACGCACAAGAGACCCAGTACTTC,CASSLARNAQETQYF
TRBV6-6,TRBD1,NA,TRBJ2-5,TGTGCCAGCAGTAGACAGGGTCCTCCGACCCAGTACTTC,CASSRQGPPTQYF
TRBV25-1,TRBD2,NA,TRBJ2-1,TGTGCCAGCAGCGAAGGGACTAGCGGGGGTGATGAGCAGTTCTTC,CASSEGTSGGDEQFF
TRBV12-3/TRBV12-4,NA,NA,TRBJ2-3,TGTGCCAGCAGTTTACCGGGGGCCACAGATACGCAGTATTTT,CASSLPGATDTQYF
TRBV20-1,NA,NA,TRBJ2-2,TGCAGTGCTAGAGTCGGGTCTGCGACCGGGGAGCTGTTTTTT,CSARVGSATGELFF
TRBV7-9,TRBD1,few,TRBJ2-1,TGTGCCAGCAGCCCGGACAGGGGAACTCACAATGAGCAGTTCTTC,CASSPDRGTHNEQFF
TRBV4-1,NA,NA,TRBJ1-5,TGCGCCAGCAGCCAAGAAGGCTCGGGAGTTCGGCAGCCCCAGCATTTT,CASSQEGSGVRQPQHF
TRBV20-1,NA,NA,TRBJ1-2,TGCAGTGCGGGAGGAATTAATGGCTACACCTTC,CSAGGINGYTF
TRBV24-1,TRBD2,few,TRBJ2-5,TGTGCCACCAGTGACCTGAGCGGGGAAGAGACCCAGTACTTC,CATSDLSGEETQYF
TRBV20-1,NA,many,TRBJ1-1,TGCAGTGCTAGAGGACAGAACACTGAAGCTTTCTTT,CSARGQNTEAFF
TRBV2,TRBD1,NA,TRBJ1-2,TGTGCCAGCAGTCCGGACAGGCCTTCTTACTATGGCTACACCTTC,CASSPDRPSYYGYTF
TRBV10-3,NA,few,TRBJ2-5,TGTGCCGCCAGGGGGGATCAAGAGACCCAGTACTTC,CAARGDQETQYF
TRBV12-3/TRBV12-4,TRBD2,NA,TRBJ2-2,TGTGCCAGCAGTTTACTAGCGGGGGAGGGGGAGCTGTTTTTT,CASSLLAGEGELFF
TRBV28,NA,once,TRBJ1-1,TGTGCCAGCATCTCTGGGGTCACTGAAGCTTTCTTT,CASISGVTEAFF
TRBV7-9,NA,NA,TRBJ2-2,TGTGCCAGCAGCCGGGTCCAGGACACCCGGGAGCTGTTTTTT,CASSRVQDTRELFF